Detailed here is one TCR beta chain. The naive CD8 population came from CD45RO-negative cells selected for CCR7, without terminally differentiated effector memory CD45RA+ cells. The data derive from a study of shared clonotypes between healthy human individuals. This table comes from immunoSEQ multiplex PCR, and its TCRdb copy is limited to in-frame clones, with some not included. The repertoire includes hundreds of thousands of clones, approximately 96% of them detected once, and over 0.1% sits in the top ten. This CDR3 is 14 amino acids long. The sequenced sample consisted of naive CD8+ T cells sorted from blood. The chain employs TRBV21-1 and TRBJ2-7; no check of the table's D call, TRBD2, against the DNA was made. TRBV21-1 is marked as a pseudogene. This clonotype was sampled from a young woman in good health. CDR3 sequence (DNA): TGTGCCAGCAGCAAAGTGTCTAGCGGCTACGAGCAGTACTTC. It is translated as CASSKVSSGYEQYF.